This TCR beta chain was captured by sequencing in a study of blood T cells in healthy people across ages. Overall study results and limits: Older age coincided with a roughly linear decline in TCR beta diversity per million T cells. Donors of long life had a larger count of naive CD4+ cells and greater diversity than aged donors.

Trimming left V 0 bases short and J 8 bases short, with 13 bases between. The CDR3 consists of 14 residues. CDR1 is MGHRA, CDR2 YSYEKL, per germline. A sample-barcoded 5' primer and a J-beta primer mix were used in a second PCR of roughly 6 to 11 cycles. TCRdb used MiXCR to reprocess the 5' RACE reads, holding one entry per CDR3 protein. The data hold approximately 810,000 distinct CDR3 sequences, with under 30% observed a single time. A note on this clonotype: As yet, its antigen is unknown.

V usage is TRBV4-1 and J usage is TRBJ1-2; unclear D gene. Source material: blood. The receptor was isolated from a woman older than 75 in good health. CDR3 residues: CASSQDVRSRGYTF. CDR3 nucleotide sequence: TGCGCCAGCAGCCAAGATGTTAGATCCCGAGGCTACACCTTC.